This record covers a single TCR beta chain. Antigen specificity is unknown. This entry is derived from a study of T cell responses to AZD1222 COVID-19 vaccine. Findings and limits, study-wide: Only 5 or 6 individuals given AZD1222 were seropositive at baseline. Increases in Spike-specific TCR breadth and depth were seen after two AZD1222 doses. Clonal diversity was possibly underestimated; the donors were predominantly white British and more often female.

Data came from immunoSEQ multiplex PCR; TCRdb stores just in-frame clones and leaves some out. The repertoire includes some 120,000 clones, about 87% of them detected once, and 9% to 15% sits in the top ten. This CDR3 has 15 residues. Germline CDR1 reads ENHRY; CDR2 reads SYGVKD. V lost 6 bases and J lost 6, with 19 bases in between. The material was peripheral blood, obtained on day 0 of AZD1222 vaccination. J is TRBJ2-3 and V is TRBV10-3; possibly TRBD1 for D (8 bases). The sequence came from an adult in good health. The CDR3 sequence is CAIRDREGKSDTQYF. The CDR3 DNA reads as TGTGCCATCAGGGACAGGGAGGGGAAATCGGATACGCAGTATTTT.